These 12 T cell receptor beta chains came from one sample sequenced in a study of blood T cell repertoires in COVID-19. Profiled with immunoSEQ multiplex PCR; TCRdb holds only in-frame clones, not every one. The sample consists of roughly 31,000 clones, over 75% of them appearing once. Source material: peripheral blood. The receptors originated from a man in his 60s with acute or convalescent COVID-19.

V is TRBV14 and J is TRBJ2-1; no reliable D call. CDR1 and CDR2 (germline): SGHDN, FVKESK. CDR3 length equals 16 residues. V lost 4 bases, J lost 7 bases, and 20 bases lay in between. The CDR3 is CASSRLGAPVQNEQFF. The DNA for the CDR3 is TGTGCCAGCAGCCGGCTTGGAGCCCCTGTGCAGAATGAGCAGTTCTTC.

The chain carries TRBV6-1 and TRBJ1-5, with D perhaps TRBD1 (6 bases). Deletions cut 0 bases from V and 2 bases from J, with 20 bases between. The CDR3 has 19 residues. Germline values: CDR1 MNHNS, CDR2 SASEGT. CDR3 sequence (DNA): TGTGCCAGCAGTGAAGCGAAGACTACAGGGCTTTCGGGCAATCAGCCCCAGCATTTT. Protein: CASSEAKTTGLSGNQPQHF.

The V call is TRBV7-2, the J call TRBJ1-2, with a tentative D call TRBD1 (5 bases). Trimming removed 4 bases from V and 14 bases from J, with 17 bases in between. The CDR3 runs to 12 residues. Looked up from germline, CDR1 is SGHTA and CDR2 is FQGNSA. CDR3 sequence reads: CASSSGTVSGTF. The CDR3 coding sequence is TGTGCCAGCAGCTCGGGGACGGTTAGCGGAACCTTC.

V and J are TRBV5-1 and TRBJ2-3; perhaps TRBD2 as D (6 bases). The CDR3 covers 17 residues. The germline V and J ends were trimmed by 0 bases and 0 bases, with 14 bases remaining between them. Germline-derived CDR1 and CDR2 are SGHRS and YFSETQ. The CDR3 DNA is TGCGCCAGCAGCTTGGGATACGGGGGAGATAGCACAGATACGCAGTATTTT. Protein: CASSLGYGGDSTDTQYF.

This clone was found once. The V and J genes are TRBV6-6 and TRBJ2-3, with 9 bases identical to TRBD1. The CDR3 has 14 amino acids. Germline CDR1 reads MNHNY; CDR2 reads SVGAGI (reference sequence). With 4 bases clipped from V and 2 bases from J, the junction kept 1 base outside the gene matches. The CDR3 bases are TGTGCCAGCAGTTGGGACAGGGTCACAGATACGCAGTATTTT. The encoded protein is CASSWDRVTDTQYF.

This clone was counted only a few times. The gene calls are TRBV27 and TRBJ2-1; tentative D call: TRBD2 (5 bases). CDR1 MNHEY and CDR2 SMNVEV come from the germline V gene (reference sequence). The germline V and J ends were trimmed by 6 bases and 0 bases, with 15 bases remaining between them. The CDR3 is 16 residues long. The CDR3 DNA reads as TGTGCCAGCAGAGACGGACTTTCGAGCTCCTACAATGAGCAGTTCTTC. It is translated as CASRDGLSSSYNEQFF.

V and J are TRBV30 and TRBJ2-5, with TRBD2 matching over 10 bases. Germline V CDR1 and CDR2: GTSNPN, SVGIG (reference sequence). The CDR3 consists of 15 residues. J gave up 5 bases and V 2 bases, and 8 bases lay outside the gene matches. The CDR3 sequence: CAWSIPTTSGETQYF. The DNA of the CDR3 is TGTGCCTGGAGTATACCAACGACTAGCGGGGAGACCCAGTACTTC. Filled out from reference TRBV30 and TRBJ2-5, the complete variable domain reads SQTIHQWPATLVQPVGSPLSLECTVEGTSNPNLYWYRQAAGRGLQLLFYSVGIGQISSEVPQNLSASRPQDRQFILSSKKLLLSDSGFYLCAWSIPTTSGETQYFGPGTRLLVL.

This chain joins TRBV6-1 and TRBJ1-6; 7 positions agree with TRBD1. CDR1 MNHNS and CDR2 SASEGT come from the germline V gene. J lost 10 bases, V lost 1 base, and 10 bases had no gene match. The CDR3 consists of 16 residues. DNA for the CDR3: TGTGCCAGCAGTGAAGTAGGACAGGCCGCGGGATCACCCCTCCACTTT. This gives the protein CASSEVGQAAGSPLHF.

The chain recombines TRBV4-1 with TRBJ2-2; D unresolved. The CDR3 totals 15 residues. V lost 3 bases to trimming and J lost 2 bases, with 10 bases between them. CDR1 is MGHRA and CDR2 is YSYEKL in the germline V gene. The CDR3 region has the DNA TGCGCCAGCAGCCAGGAACGGGTAAACACCGGGGAGCTGTTTTTT. It yields the protein CASSQERVNTGELFF.

This sequence joins TRBV5-1 and TRBJ2-5; 12 bases agree with TRBD2. CDR1 is SGHRS, CDR2 YFSETQ, per germline. CDR3 length: 16 residues. The V segment lost 4 bases and the J segment 2 bases; nucleotides outside the gene matches: 6. Here the CDR3 reads CASSDATSGSQETQYF. The CDR3, as DNA: TGCGCCAGCAGCGATGCGACTAGCGGGAGTCAAGAGACCCAGTACTTC.

The chain couples TRBV4-1 to TRBJ2-2, with 7 bases fitting TRBD2. Germline V gives CDR1 MGHRA, CDR2 YSYEKL. The CDR3 spans 15 residues. Losses at the gene ends were 2 bases for V and 2 bases for J; bases not matched to a gene: 2. DNA of the CDR3: TGCGCCAGCAGCCAACCGGGAGGCAACACCGGGGAGCTGTTTTTT. Encoded protein: CASSQPGGNTGELFF.

CDR3 region: CASSLVAGVGSSPLHF. Written as DNA, the CDR3 is TGCGCCAGCAGCTTGGTGGCCGGAGTCGGGAGTTCACCCCTCCACTTT. The V call is TRBV5-1, the J call TRBJ1-6; D unresolved. The length of the CDR3 is 16 residues. Between the trimmed V and J ends, which lost 0 bases and 9 bases, there was a span of 16 bases. Germline lookup yields CDR1 SGHRS and CDR2 YFSETQ.